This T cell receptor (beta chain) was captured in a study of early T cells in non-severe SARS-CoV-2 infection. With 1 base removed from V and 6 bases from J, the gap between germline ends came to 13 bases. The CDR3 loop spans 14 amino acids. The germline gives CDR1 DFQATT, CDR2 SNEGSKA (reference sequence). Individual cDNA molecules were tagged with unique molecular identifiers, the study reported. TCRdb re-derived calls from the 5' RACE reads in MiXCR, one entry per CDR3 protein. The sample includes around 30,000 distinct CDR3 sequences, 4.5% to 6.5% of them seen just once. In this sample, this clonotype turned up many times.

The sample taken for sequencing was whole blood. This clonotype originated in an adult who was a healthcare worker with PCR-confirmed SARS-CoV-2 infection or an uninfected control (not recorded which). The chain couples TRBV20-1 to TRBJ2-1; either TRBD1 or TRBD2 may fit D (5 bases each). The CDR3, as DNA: TGCAGTGCTAGAGTTGGGACCCAGTCCAATGAGCAGTTCTTC. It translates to CSARVGTQSNEQFF.